The present entry profiles one T cell receptor (beta chain) with its context. Its matching antigen is unknown. The sample originates from a study of T-cell memory formation after mild COVID-19. TCRdb used MiXCR to reprocess the 5' RACE reads, holding one entry per CDR3 protein. The sample lists just under 550,000 distinct CDR3 sequences; just over 20% were seen once. Per the germline V gene, CDR1 is DFQATT and CDR2 is SNEGSKA (reference sequence). V was trimmed by 0 bases and J by 6 bases, leaving 19 bases between them. This CDR3 has 16 amino acids. Study findings and constraints: Researchers report contracting CD4+ clones mostly in CM and EM, with CD8+ clones in EMRA.

The sequence derives from an adult woman who had mild COVID-19 (a few samples of this study predate the infection). Cell type and time point are not known. Material: PBMCs or a T cell subset sorted from them (not recorded which). The V call is TRBV20-1, the J call TRBJ2-3, with D tentatively TRBD2 (5 bases). In DNA, the CDR3 is TGCAGTGCTAGAGAGCGAGCGGTCGCGCTCGGTGATACGCAGTATTTT. Translation gives CSARERAVALGDTQYF.